This record covers a single TCR beta chain. The data belong to a study of blood T cell repertoires in COVID-19. On the study more broadly: COVID-19 samples collected from the United States, Italy and Spain covered acute and convalescent phases.

Germline V CDR1 and CDR2: SGHAT, FQNNGV. The CDR3 is 12 residues long. V dropped 5 bases and J dropped 10 bases, with 12 bases sitting between them. Sequencing used immunoSEQ multiplex PCR; TCRdb keeps in-frame clones, though not all of them. There are 200,000 to 250,000 clones in the sample; 65% to 85% occur only once, and roughly 13% lies in the top ten. The sequence was obtained from a human donor in a cohort sampled during active COVID-19. Source material: peripheral blood. The rearrangement joins TRBV11-2 to TRBJ2-1; tentative D call: TRBD2 (6 bases). The chain's CDR3 is CASSRGVEEQFF. DNA for the CDR3: TGTGCCAGCAGCCGCGGGGTTGAGGAGCAGTTCTTC.